This T cell receptor (beta chain) was recorded in a study of blood T cell repertoires in COVID-19. About the research overall: Material from acute and convalescent COVID-19 was sourced from the United States, Italy and Spain. T cells, B-cell-depleted T cells, or PBMCs provided the cDNA or gDNA that served as material.

Per the authors' pipeline: Estimates of nucleated cell counts were drawn from the amplification of reference gene primers. Assay: immunoSEQ multiplex PCR; the TCRdb copy retains only in-frame clones and omits some. V and J calls and clone size come straight from that table; D and trimming were deduced from the DNA. The table records about 300,000 clones, approximately 90% of them present only once. Germline V CDR1 and CDR2: MNHEY, SMNVEV (reference sequence). This CDR3 is 12 amino acids long. The V end lost 5 bases, the J end lost 4 bases, and 5 bases lay between the germline ends. Seattle patients were enrolled during active infection and followed longitudinally.

This TCR was recovered from a woman aged 30 to 39 with COVID-19, enrolled during active disease. Sequencing was carried out using peripheral blood. This chain connects TRBV27 to TRBJ2-2; the D is unclear. The CDR3 DNA reads TGTGCCAGCAGTCACGGCACCGGGGAGCTGTTTTTT. The encoded protein is CASSHGTGELFF.